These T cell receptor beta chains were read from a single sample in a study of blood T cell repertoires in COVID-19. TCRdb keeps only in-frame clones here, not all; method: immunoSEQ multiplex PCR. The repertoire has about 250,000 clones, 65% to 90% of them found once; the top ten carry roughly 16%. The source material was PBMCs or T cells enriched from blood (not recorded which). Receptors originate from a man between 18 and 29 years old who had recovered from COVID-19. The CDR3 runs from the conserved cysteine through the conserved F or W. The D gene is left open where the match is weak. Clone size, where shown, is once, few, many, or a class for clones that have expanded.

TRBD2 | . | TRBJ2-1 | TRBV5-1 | TGCGCCAGCAGCCGGACTAGCGGGAGAAGAGGCAATGAGCAGTTCTTC | CASSRTSGRRGNEQFF
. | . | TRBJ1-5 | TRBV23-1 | TGCGCCAGCAGTCCTCGAGGTGACAGACCCCTTAGCAATCAGCCCCAGCATTTT | CASSPRGDRPLSNQPQHF
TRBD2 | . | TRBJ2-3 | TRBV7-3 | TGTGCCAGCAGCCCAAGGACTAGCGGGGGGGATACGCAGTATTTT | CASSPRTSGGDTQYF
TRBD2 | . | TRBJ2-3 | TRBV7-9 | TGTGCCAGCAGCTTAGTTGGCGGGGGAGCGGATACGCAGTATTTT | CASSLVGGGADTQYF
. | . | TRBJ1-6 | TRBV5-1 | TGCGCCCCCCCCACCCACGACCGGGGGGGAGTAAATTCACCCCTCCACTTT | CAPPTHDRGGVNSPLHF
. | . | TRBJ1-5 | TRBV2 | TGTGCCAGCAAAACAGGCCTGGGGCAGCCCCAGCATTTT | CASKTGLGQPQHF
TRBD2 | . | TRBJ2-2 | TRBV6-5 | TGTGCCAGCAGGGTGGCGGGAGCGGGCACCGGGGAGCTGTTTTTT | CASRVAGAGTGELFF
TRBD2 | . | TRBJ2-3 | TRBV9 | TGTGCCAGCAGCGTCGAAGGACTAGCGGATACAGATACGCAGTATTTT | CASSVEGLADTDTQYF
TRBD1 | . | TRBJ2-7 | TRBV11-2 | TGTGCCAGCAGCCAGGACAGGGGCTACGAGCAGTACTTC | CASSQDRGYEQYF
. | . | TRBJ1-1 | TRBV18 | TGTGCCAGCTCACCTAGAAGGAACACTGAAGCTTTCTTT | CASSPRRNTEAFF
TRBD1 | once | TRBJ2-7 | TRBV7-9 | TGTGCCAGCAGCTCCAAGGGGACAGGCACTCAGTACAAATCCTACGAGCAGTACTTC | CASSSKGTGTQYKSYEQYF
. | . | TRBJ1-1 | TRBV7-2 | TGTGCCAGCAGCTCCGACAGGAGGTACACTGAAGCTTTCTTT | CASSSDRRYTEAFF
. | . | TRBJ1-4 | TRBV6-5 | TGTGCCAGCATCCAAAGAAGCGCAGCTAATGAAAAACTGTTTTTT | CASIQRSAANEKLFF
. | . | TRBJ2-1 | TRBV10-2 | TGCGCCAGCAGTGAGTCGATAGGGCTAGTTAGGGGCAATGAGCAGTTCTTC | CASSESIGLVRGNEQFF
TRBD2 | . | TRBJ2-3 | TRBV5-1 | TGCGCCAGCAGCCAGGAACGCGGGAGTAGGTACACAGATACGCAGTATTTT | CASSQERGSRYTDTQYF
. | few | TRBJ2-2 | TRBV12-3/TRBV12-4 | TGTGCCAGCAGTTTAAACGGGGGGGAGCTGTTTTTT | CASSLNGGELFF
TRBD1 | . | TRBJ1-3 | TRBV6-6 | TGTGCCAGCAGTTACTCGGACAGGGCTGGAAACACCATATATTTT | CASSYSDRAGNTIYF
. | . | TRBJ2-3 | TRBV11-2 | TGTGCCAGCAGCCAGGGCGTAAACACAGATACGCAGTATTTT | CASSQGVNTDTQYF
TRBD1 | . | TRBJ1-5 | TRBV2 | TGTGCCAGCAGATTAAGGACAGGTGATAGCAATCAGCCCCAGCATTTT | CASRLRTGDSNQPQHF
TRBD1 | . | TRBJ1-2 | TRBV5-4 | TGTGCCAGCAAGGAACCGGGACAGCGGGCCTATGGCTACACCTTC | CASKEPGQRAYGYTF
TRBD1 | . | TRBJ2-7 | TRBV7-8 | TGTGCCAGCAGCCAGAGACAGGGGAACGAGCAGTACTTC | CASSQRQGNEQYF
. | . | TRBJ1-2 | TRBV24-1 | TGTGCCACCCAACAGGGTGACTATGGCTACACCTTC | CATQQGDYGYTF
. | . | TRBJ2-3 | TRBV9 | TGTGCCAGCAAGGGGGTCACAGATACGCAGTATTTT | CASKGVTDTQYF
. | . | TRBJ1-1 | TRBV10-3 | TGTGCCATCACTCTGGACAGAGACACTGAAGCTTTCTTT | CAITLDRDTEAFF
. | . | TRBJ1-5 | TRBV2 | TGTGCCAGCAGTGAAGGACAGCAACTCAATCAGCCCCAGCATTTT | CASSEGQQLNQPQHF
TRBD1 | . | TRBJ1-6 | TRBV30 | TGTGCCTGGAGTAGGGGGCCAGTCACATTAACCCACTTT | CAWSRGPVTLTHF
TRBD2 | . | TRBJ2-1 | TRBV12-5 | TGTGCTAGTGGTCAAACTAGCGGGGGGACATTCTACAATGAGCAGTTCTTC | CASGQTSGGTFYNEQFF